The clone carrying this TCR beta chain turned up a few times. The source of the sample is a study of OX40 agonist ivuxolimab in advanced cancers. Germline CDR1 and CDR2: SGHRS and YFSETQ. The CDR3 sequence is 16 residues long. With 0 bases removed from V and 4 bases from J, the gap between germline ends came to 16 bases. Some clones are missing from TCRdb's copy, which holds only in-frame ones; the method was immunoSEQ multiplex PCR. The data contain about 86,000 clones, roughly 89% of them singletons. The TCR comes from an adult with an advanced solid tumor such as melanoma, head and neck, liver or kidney cancer. Specimen: CD4+ or CD8+ T cells sorted from blood, collected in a trial of the OX40 agonist ivuxolimab. This chain connects TRBV5-1 to TRBJ2-5; D ambiguous. CDR3 nucleotides: TGCGCCAGCAGCTTGGGGGTTTTAAGGATAGGAGAGACCCAGTACTTC. Its translation is CASSLGVLRIGETQYF.